This T cell receptor (beta chain) was sequenced for a study of shared clonotypes between healthy human individuals. Study-level results: Of the naive CD4 clonotypes, approximately 5% were shared across several donors.

Data came from immunoSEQ multiplex PCR; TCRdb stores just in-frame clones and leaves some out. Among 2,100,000 or so clones listed, almost 96% were seen once. J was trimmed by 2 bases and V by 6 bases; bases with no gene match: 5. This CDR3 has 14 amino acids. Germline values: CDR1 MNHEY, CDR2 SVGAGI. Notes on this clone: Its antigen is unidentified.

This sequence was found in a man between 18 and 35 years old in good health. Sequenced material: naive CD4+ T cells sorted from blood. Subset described: CD45RA+ positively selected. The rearrangement uses TRBV6-5 and TRBJ1-1; TRBD1 agrees at 8 bases. The CDR3 sequence: CASSHGQGNTEAFF. DNA of the CDR3: TGTGCCAGCAGCCACGGACAGGGAAACACTGAAGCTTTCTTT.